The source of this T cell receptor (beta chain) is a study of T cell changes during pregnancy in multiple sclerosis. TCRdb's table, derived via immunoSEQ multiplex PCR, lists solely in-frame clones and lacks some. The sample records 20,000 or so clones, approximately 90% being singletons. CDR1 and CDR2 (germline): SGHTA, FQGNSA. The CDR3 consists of 15 residues. The J segment lost 5 bases and the V segment lost 2 bases, leaving 3 bases of the junction unmatched. V gene TRBV7-2 combines with J gene TRBJ2-5; TRBD2 agrees at 12 bases. The sequencing here drew on CD8+ T cells from peripheral blood mononuclear cells, taken in the third trimester of pregnancy. This receptor was obtained from a female donor in good health, enrolled as a control in a pregnancy study. This CDR3 reads CASSLLAGGLETQYF. CDR3 sequence (DNA): TGTGCCAGCAGCTTACTAGCGGGGGGGCTGGAGACCCAGTACTTC.